The T cell receptor (beta chain) under discussion was sequenced for a study of T-cell memory formation after mild COVID-19. TCRdb used MiXCR to reprocess the 5' RACE reads, holding one entry per CDR3 protein. The profile shows a few hundred thousand distinct CDR3 sequences, roughly 26% of them singletons. CDR1 and CDR2 (germline): SGHTS, YDEGEE. The junction had 4 bases not matched to a gene; V was cut back by 5 bases and J by 2 bases. There are 15 residues in the CDR3. What was sequenced was PBMCs or a T cell subset sorted from them (not recorded which). This chain joins TRBV5-8 and TRBJ2-1; 10 nucleotides agree with TRBD2. This receptor was obtained from an adult woman who had mild COVID-19 (a few samples of this study predate the infection). Cell type and time point are not known. CDR3 residues: CASSPSGRAYNEQFF. CDR3 coding DNA: TGTGCCAGCAGTCCCAGCGGGAGGGCCTACAATGAGCAGTTCTTC. Full variable domain (outside the CDR3, taken from reference TRBV5-8 and TRBJ2-1): EAGVTQSPTHLIKTRGQQATLRCSPISGHTSVYWYQQALGLGLQFLLWYDEGEERNRGNFPPRFSGRQFPNYSSELNVNALELEDSALYLCASSPSGRAYNEQFFGPGTRLTVL.